Listed below are T cell receptor beta chains from one sample, sequenced in a study of control samples from healthy donors and cancer patients. Generated by immunoSEQ multiplex PCR, the TCRdb table keeps only in-frame clones and is missing some. The data show about 120,000 clones, with 85% to 90% seen just once and 2.3% held by the top ten. Sequences were obtained from blood. These TCRs come from a woman aged 70-85 years in good health. CDR3s include the opening cysteine and the closing phenylalanine or tryptophan. Fields, in order: J gene, V gene, D gene, clone size, CDR3 protein, CDR3 DNA. The D gene is left open where the match is weak. Expanded clones get a size class; other rows say once, few or many, or leave the size out.

J: TRBJ2-1; V: TRBV25-1; D: TRBD1; size: NA; CDR3: CASSAGQGYNEQFF; DNA: TGTGCCAGCAGTGCGGGACAGGGCTACAATGAGCAGTTCTTC
J: TRBJ2-7; V: TRBV15; D: NA; size: NA; CDR3: CATSSGRGGYEQYF; DNA: TGTGCCACCAGCAGTGGCAGGGGGGGCTACGAGCAGTACTTC
J: TRBJ1-1; V: TRBV19; D: NA; size: NA; CDR3: CATGGEAGLNTEAFF; DNA: TGTGCCACCGGGGGGGAGGCTGGCTTGAACACTGAAGCTTTCTTT
J: TRBJ2-2; V: TRBV2; D: NA; size: NA; CDR3: CASSEVTVTGELFF; DNA: TGTGCCAGCAGTGAAGTGACGGTCACCGGGGAGCTGTTTTTT
J: TRBJ1-1; V: TRBV19; D: TRBD1; size: once; CDR3: CASTTQGLYTEAFF; DNA: TGTGCCAGTACCACACAGGGGCTATACACTGAAGCTTTCTTT
J: TRBJ2-3; V: TRBV4-1; D: TRBD2; size: NA; CDR3: CASSQSSGSTDTQYF; DNA: TGCGCCAGCAGCCAAAGTAGCGGGTCCACAGATACGCAGTATTTT
J: TRBJ2-5; V: TRBV6-5; D: NA; size: NA; CDR3: CASSYSYLKETQYF; DNA: TGTGCCAGCAGTTATTCCTATTTGAAGGAGACCCAGTACTTC
J: TRBJ2-2; V: TRBV19; D: NA; size: once; CDR3: CASSIKGTGELFF; DNA: TGTGCCAGTAGTATAAAGGGAACCGGGGAGCTGTTTTTT
J: TRBJ1-5; V: TRBV15; D: TRBD1; size: NA; CDR3: CATSRTGADQPQHF; DNA: TGTGCCACCAGCAGGACAGGGGCGGATCAGCCCCAGCATTTT
J: TRBJ2-3; V: TRBV19; D: NA; size: NA; CDR3: CASKGFSVGVAGGTDTQYF; DNA: TGTGCCAGTAAAGGTTTTTCCGTCGGGGTCGCTGGGGGCACAGATACGCAGTATTTT